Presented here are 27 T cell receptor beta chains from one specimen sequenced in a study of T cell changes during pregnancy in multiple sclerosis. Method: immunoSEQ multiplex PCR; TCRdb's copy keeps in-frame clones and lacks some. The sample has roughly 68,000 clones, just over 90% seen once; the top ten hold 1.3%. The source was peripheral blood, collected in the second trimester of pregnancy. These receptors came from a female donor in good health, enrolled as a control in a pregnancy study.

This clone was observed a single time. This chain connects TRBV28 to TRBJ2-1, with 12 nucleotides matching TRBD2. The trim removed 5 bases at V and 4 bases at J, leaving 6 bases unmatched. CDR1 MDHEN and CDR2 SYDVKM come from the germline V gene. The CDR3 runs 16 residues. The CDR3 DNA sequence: TGTGCCAGCAGTAGACTAGCGGGAGCAGGGTACAATGAGCAGTTCTTC. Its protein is CASSRLAGAGYNEQFF.

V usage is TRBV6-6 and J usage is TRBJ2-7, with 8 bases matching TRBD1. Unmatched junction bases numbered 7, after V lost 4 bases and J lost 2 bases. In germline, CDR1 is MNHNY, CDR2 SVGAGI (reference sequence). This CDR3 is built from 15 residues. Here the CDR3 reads CASSLGTGGTYEQYF. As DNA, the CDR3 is TGTGCCAGCAGTTTAGGGACAGGTGGCACCTACGAGCAGTACTTC.

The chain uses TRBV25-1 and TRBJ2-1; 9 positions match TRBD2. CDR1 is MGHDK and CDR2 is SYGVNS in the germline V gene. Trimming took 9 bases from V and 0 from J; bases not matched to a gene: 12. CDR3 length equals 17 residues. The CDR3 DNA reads TGTGCCAGTGGGGGATCGGTTAGCGGGAGCTCCTACAATGAGCAGTTCTTC. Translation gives CASGGSVSGSSYNEQFF.

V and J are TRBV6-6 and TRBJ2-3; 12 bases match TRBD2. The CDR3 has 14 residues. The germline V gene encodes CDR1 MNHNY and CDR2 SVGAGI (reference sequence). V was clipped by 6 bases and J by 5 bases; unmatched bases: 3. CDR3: CASSRLAGVDTQYF. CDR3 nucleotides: TGTGCCAGCAGCCGACTAGCGGGGGTAGATACGCAGTATTTT.

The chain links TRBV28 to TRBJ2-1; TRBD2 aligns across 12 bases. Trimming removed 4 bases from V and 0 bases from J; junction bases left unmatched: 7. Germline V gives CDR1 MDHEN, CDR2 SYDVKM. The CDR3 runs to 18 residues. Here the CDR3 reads CASSSPGLAGSSYNEQFF. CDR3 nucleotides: TGTGCCAGCAGTTCCCCGGGACTAGCGGGTAGCTCCTACAATGAGCAGTTCTTC.

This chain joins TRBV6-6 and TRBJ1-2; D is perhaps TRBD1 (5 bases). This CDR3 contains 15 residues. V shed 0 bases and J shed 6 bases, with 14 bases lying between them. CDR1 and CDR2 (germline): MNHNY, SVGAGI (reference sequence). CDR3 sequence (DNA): TGTGCCAGCAGTTACTCGATGCAGGGATCGAATGGCTACACCTTC. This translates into CASSYSMQGSNGYTF.

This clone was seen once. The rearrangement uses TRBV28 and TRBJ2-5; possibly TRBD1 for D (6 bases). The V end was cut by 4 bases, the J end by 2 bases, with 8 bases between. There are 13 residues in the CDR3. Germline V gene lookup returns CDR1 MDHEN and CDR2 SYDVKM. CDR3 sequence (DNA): TGTGCCAGCAGTTCAGGACAGCAAGAGACCCAGTACTTC. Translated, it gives CASSSGQQETQYF.

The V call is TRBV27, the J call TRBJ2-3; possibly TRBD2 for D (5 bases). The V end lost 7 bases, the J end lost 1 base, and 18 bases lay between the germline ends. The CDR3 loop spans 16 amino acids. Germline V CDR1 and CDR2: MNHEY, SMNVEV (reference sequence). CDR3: CASISLGGWGTDTQYF. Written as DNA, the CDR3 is TGTGCCAGCATTTCGCTGGGCGGGTGGGGCACAGATACGCAGTATTTT.

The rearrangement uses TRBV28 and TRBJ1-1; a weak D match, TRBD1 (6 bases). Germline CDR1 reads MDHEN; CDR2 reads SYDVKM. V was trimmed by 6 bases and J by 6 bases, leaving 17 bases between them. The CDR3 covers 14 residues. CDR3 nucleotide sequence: TGTGCCAGCAGCTTGACGGGGGGCAAGTCTGAAGCTTTCTTT. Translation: CASSLTGGKSEAFF.

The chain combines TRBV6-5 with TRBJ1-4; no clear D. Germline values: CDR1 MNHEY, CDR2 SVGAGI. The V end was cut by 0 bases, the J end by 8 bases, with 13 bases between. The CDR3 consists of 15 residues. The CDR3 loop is CASSYSSPPREKLFF. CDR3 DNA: TGTGCCAGCAGTTACTCGAGCCCCCCGAGGGAAAAACTGTTTTTT.

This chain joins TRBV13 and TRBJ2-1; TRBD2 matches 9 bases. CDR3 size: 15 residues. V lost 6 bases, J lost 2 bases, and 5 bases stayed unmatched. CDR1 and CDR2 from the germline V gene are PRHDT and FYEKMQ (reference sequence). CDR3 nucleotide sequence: TGTGCCAGCAGTCCGACTAGCGGTGCCTACAATGAGCAGTTCTTC. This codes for CASSPTSGAYNEQFF.

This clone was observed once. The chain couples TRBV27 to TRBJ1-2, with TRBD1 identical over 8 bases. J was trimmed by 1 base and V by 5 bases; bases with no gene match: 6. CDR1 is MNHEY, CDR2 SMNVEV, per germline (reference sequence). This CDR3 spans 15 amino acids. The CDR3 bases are TGTGCCAGCAGTACATCGACAGGGGTTAACTATGGCTACACCTTC. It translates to CASSTSTGVNYGYTF.

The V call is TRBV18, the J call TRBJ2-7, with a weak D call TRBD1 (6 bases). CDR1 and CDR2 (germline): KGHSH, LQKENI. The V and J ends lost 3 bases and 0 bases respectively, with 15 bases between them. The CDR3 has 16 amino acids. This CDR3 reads CASSPRGVYASYEQYF. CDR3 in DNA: TGTGCCAGCTCACCCAGGGGAGTATATGCCTCCTACGAGCAGTACTTC.

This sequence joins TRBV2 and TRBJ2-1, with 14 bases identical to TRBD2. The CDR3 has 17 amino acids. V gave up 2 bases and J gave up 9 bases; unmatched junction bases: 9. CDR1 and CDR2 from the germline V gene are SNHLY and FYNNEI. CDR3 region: CASSEQLQGLAGAEQFF. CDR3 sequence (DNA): TGTGCCAGCAGTGAACAACTCCAGGGACTAGCGGGAGCTGAGCAGTTCTTC.

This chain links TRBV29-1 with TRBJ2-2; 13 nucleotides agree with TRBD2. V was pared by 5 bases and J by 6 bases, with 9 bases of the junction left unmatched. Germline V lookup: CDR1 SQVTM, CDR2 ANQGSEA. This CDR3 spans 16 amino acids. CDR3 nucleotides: TGCAGCGTTACCGAGGGGGGACTAGCGGGATCCGGGGAGCTGTTTTTT. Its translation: CSVTEGGLAGSGELFF.

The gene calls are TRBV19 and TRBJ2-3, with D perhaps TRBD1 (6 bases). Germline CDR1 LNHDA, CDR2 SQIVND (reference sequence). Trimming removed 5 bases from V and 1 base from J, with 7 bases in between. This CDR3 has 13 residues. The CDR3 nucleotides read TGTGCCAGTAGTGCAGGGGGCACAGATACGCAGTATTTT. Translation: CASSAGGTDTQYF.

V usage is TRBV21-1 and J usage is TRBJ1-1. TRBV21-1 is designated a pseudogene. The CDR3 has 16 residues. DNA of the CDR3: TGTGCCAGCAGCAAAATCCCCGCGGCCAGGAACACTGAAGCTTTCTTT. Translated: CASSKIPAARNTEAFF.

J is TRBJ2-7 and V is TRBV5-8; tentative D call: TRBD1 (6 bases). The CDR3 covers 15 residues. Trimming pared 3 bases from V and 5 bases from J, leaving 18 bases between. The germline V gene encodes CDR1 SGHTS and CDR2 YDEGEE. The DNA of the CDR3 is TGTGCCAGCAGCTCCTACAGGGAAAGTAGCGACGAGCAGTACTTC. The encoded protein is CASSSYRESSDEQYF.

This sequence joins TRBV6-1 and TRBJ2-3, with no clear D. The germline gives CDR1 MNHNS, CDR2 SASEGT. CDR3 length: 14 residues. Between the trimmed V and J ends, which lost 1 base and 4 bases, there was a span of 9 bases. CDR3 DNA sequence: TGTGCCAGCAGTGAAGGGGCCGAGTCAGATACGCAGTATTTT. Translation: CASSEGAESDTQYF.

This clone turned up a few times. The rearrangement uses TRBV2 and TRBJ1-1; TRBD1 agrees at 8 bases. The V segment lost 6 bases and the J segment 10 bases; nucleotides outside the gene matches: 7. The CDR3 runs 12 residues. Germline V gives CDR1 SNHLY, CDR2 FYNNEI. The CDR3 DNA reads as TGTGCCAGCAGGAGACAGGGGAGAGGAGCTTTCTTT. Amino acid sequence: CASRRQGRGAFF.

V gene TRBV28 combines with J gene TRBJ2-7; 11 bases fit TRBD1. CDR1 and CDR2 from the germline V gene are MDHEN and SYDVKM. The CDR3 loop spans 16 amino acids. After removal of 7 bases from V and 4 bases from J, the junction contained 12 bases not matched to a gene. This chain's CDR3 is CASTPPSGTGGYEQYF. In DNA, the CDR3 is TGTGCCAGCACCCCTCCGTCGGGGACAGGGGGGTACGAGCAGTACTTC.

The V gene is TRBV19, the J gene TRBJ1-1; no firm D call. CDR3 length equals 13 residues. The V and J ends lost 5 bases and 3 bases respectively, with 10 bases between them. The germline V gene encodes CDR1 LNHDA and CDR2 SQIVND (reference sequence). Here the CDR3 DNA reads TGTGCCAGTAGTCGCTCTATGGACACTGAAGCTTTCTTT. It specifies CASSRSMDTEAFF.

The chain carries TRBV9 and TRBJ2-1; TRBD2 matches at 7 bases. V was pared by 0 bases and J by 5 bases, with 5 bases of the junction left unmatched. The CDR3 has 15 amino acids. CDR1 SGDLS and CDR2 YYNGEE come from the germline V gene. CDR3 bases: TGTGCCAGCAGCGTAGGGGGAGGGGCCCACAATGAGCAGTTCTTC. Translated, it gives CASSVGGGAHNEQFF. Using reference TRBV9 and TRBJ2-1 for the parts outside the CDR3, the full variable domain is DSGVTQTPKHLITATGQRVTLRCSPRSGDLSVYWYQQSLDQGLQFLIQYYNGEERAKGNILERFSAQQFPDLHSELNLSSLELGDSALYFCASSVGGGAHNEQFFGPGTRLTVL.

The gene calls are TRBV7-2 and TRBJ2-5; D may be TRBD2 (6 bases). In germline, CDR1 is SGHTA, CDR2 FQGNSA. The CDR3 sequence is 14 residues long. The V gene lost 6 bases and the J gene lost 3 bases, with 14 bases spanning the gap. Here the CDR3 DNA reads TGTGCCAGCAGTTTTAGGGCGGGGAAAGAGACCCAGTACTTC. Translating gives CASSFRAGKETQYF.

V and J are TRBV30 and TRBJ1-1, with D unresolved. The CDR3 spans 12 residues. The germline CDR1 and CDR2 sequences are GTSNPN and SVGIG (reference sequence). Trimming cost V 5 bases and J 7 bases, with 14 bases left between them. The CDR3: CAWLEPGIEAFF. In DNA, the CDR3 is TGTGCCTGGTTGGAGCCGGGAATTGAAGCTTTCTTT.

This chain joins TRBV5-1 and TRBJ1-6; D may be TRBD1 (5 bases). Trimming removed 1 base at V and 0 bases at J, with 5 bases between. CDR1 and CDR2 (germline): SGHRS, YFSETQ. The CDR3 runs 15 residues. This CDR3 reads CASSLTGSYNSPLHF. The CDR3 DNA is TGCGCCAGCAGCTTGACAGGCTCCTATAATTCACCCCTCCACTTT.

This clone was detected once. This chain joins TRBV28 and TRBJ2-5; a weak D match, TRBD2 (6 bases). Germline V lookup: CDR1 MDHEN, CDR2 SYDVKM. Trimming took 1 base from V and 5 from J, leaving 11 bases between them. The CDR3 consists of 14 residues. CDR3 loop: CASSLLAGGETQYF. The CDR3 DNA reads TGTGCCAGCAGTTTATTAGCTGGGGGGGAGACCCAGTACTTC.